The 16 T cell receptor beta chains reported below all come from one sample, sequenced in a study of CD8+ T cells in alopecia areata. Treatment described: oral pan-JAK inhibitor, 5-10 mg twice daily. Sequencing templates came from extracted RNA that was reverse transcribed into cDNA. TCRdb's copy holds only in-frame clones and misses some; the assay was immunoSEQ multiplex PCR. In the table there are about 210,000 clones, approximately 57% of which are singletons. The source was CD4+ T cells sorted from blood, collected at week 4, from a patient treated with tofacitinib. These receptors were collected from a human donor with alopecia areata.

V and J are TRBV27 and TRBJ1-1, with D hard to call. V lost 3 bases, J lost 0 bases, and 8 bases lay in between. The germline gives CDR1 MNHEY, CDR2 SMNVEV (reference sequence). The CDR3 consists of 14 residues. CDR3 sequence: CASSFGLLNTEAFF. The DNA of the CDR3 is TGTGCCAGCAGTTTCGGCCTGTTGAACACTGAAGCTTTCTTT.

This clone was detected many times. The V gene is TRBV9, the J gene TRBJ1-6, with TRBD1 as a possible D gene (5 bases). Trimming pared 3 bases from V and 6 bases from J, leaving 10 bases between. This CDR3 contains 14 residues. Germline values: CDR1 SGDLS, CDR2 YYNGEE. CDR3 amino acids: CASSGRTSNSPLHF. The CDR3 coding sequence is TGTGCCAGCAGCGGACGGACAAGTAATTCACCCCTCCACTTT.

The CDR3 here is CASSSSSTQYF. The DNA for the CDR3 is TGTGCCAGCAGCTCCAGTAGTACGCAGTATTTT. The chain couples TRBV7-2 to TRBJ2-3, with unresolved D. Trimming removed 4 bases from V and 8 bases from J, with 7 bases in between. Germline-derived CDR1 and CDR2 are SGHTA and FQGNSA. The CDR3 runs 11 residues.

The V and J genes are TRBV29-1 and TRBJ1-1; TRBD1 aligns across 8 bases. Trimming at V came to 6 bases and at J to 6 bases, leaving 3 bases not matched to a gene. The germline gives CDR1 SQVTM, CDR2 ANQGSEA. The CDR3 is 11 amino acids. CDR3 amino acids: CSVPTGAEAFF. CDR3 coding DNA: TGCAGCGTACCGACAGGGGCTGAAGCTTTCTTT.

The V call is TRBV7-3, the J call TRBJ1-6, with D uncertain. Trimming took 8 bases from V and 7 from J, leaving 12 bases between them. Germline V gene lookup returns CDR1 SGHTA and CDR2 FQGTGA. The CDR3 consists of 13 residues. CDR3 sequence (DNA): TGTGCCAGCGGCTCCGGGGTAAATTCACCCCTCCACTTT. Protein sequence: CASGSGVNSPLHF.

The chain couples TRBV5-1 to TRBJ2-1, with 8 positions matching TRBD1. The V gene end was trimmed by 4 bases and the J gene end by 2 bases; junction bases not matched to a gene: 8. Germline-derived CDR1 and CDR2 are SGHRS and YFSETQ. The CDR3 loop spans 16 amino acids. DNA of the CDR3: TGCGCCAGCAGCACGCAGACAGGGGCCGCCTACAATGAGCAGTTCTTC. Its translation: CASSTQTGAAYNEQFF.

The CDR3 reads CASSEAYLNEQFF. In DNA form, the CDR3 reads TGTGCCAGCAGTGAAGCTTACCTCAATGAGCAGTTCTTC. The gene calls are TRBV6-1 and TRBJ2-1, with no clear D. CDR1 and CDR2 (germline): MNHNS, SASEGT. The CDR3 sequence is 13 residues long. V dropped 0 bases and J dropped 6 bases, with 6 bases sitting between them.

A remark on this clone: Other DNA sequences of this sample code for an identical CDR3. This sequence joins TRBV30 and TRBJ1-1; D ambiguous. The CDR3 totals 13 residues. Trimming removed 0 bases at V and 1 base at J, with 6 bases between. Germline values: CDR1 GTSNPN, CDR2 SVGIG (reference sequence). The CDR3 DNA sequence: TGTGCCTGGAGTGTACGCGAGAACACTGAAGCTTTCTTT. This translates into CAWSVRENTEAFF. Full variable domain (rest looked up from reference TRBV30 and TRBJ1-1): SQTIHQWPATLVQPVGSPLSLECTVEGTSNPNLYWYRQAAGRGLQLLFYSVGIGQISSEVPQNLSASRPQDRQFILSSKKLLLSDSGFYLCAWSVRENTEAFFGQGTRLTVV.

This chain uses TRBV25-1 with TRBJ1-1; TRBD1 is a possible D gene (6 bases). CDR1 and CDR2 from the germline V gene are MGHDK and SYGVNS. V was shortened by 4 bases and J by 6 bases, with 15 bases between the two germline ends. The CDR3 extends over 14 amino acids. The chain's CDR3 is CASSGDNLRAEAFF. DNA for the CDR3: TGTGCCAGCAGTGGGGACAACCTACGGGCTGAAGCTTTCTTT. Variable domain in full (rest from reference TRBV25-1 and TRBJ1-1): EADIYQTPRYLVIGTGKKITLECSQTMGHDKMYWYQQDPGMELHLIHYSYGVNSTEKGDLSSESTVSRIRTEHFPLTLESARPSHTSQYLCASSGDNLRAEAFFGQGTRLTVV.

The J gene is TRBJ1-1, the V gene TRBV28, with D maybe TRBD1 (5 bases). Looked up from germline, CDR1 is MDHEN and CDR2 is SYDVKM. The CDR3 has 16 amino acids. Trimming took 4 bases from V and 1 from J, leaving 16 bases between them. The CDR3 loop is CASSYPYGDRNTEAFF. In nucleotides, the CDR3 is TGTGCCAGCAGTTACCCGTACGGAGACAGGAACACTGAAGCTTTCTTT.

V usage is TRBV4-3 and J usage is TRBJ1-6; 11 nucleotides agree with TRBD1. CDR1 is LGHNA, CDR2 YSLEER, per germline. This CDR3 contains 19 residues. Trimming cost V 0 bases and J 6 bases; bases outside gene matches: 10. CDR3 in DNA: TGCGCCAGCAGCCAAGATTGGGGGACAGGGGGACGGCTTAATTCACCCCTCCACTTT. Amino acids: CASSQDWGTGGRLNSPLHF.

The chain joins TRBV7-9 to TRBJ2-7, with 13 nucleotides matching TRBD2. Germline CDR1 reads SEHNR; CDR2 reads FQNEAQ (reference sequence). J lost 5 bases, V lost 5 bases, and 9 bases had no gene match. The CDR3 covers 16 residues. The CDR3 nucleotides are TGTGCCAGCAGCCGCGAACTAGCGGGGGGGCCTGACGAGCAGTACTTC. Residues: CASSRELAGGPDEQYF.

CDR3 loop: CAWSATTYQETQYF. CDR3 DNA: TGTGCCTGGAGTGCGACAACGTACCAAGAGACCCAGTACTTC. The genes are TRBV30 and TRBJ2-5; D is unclear. V was clipped by 1 base and J by 0 bases, with 9 bases between them. CDR3 size: 14 residues. From germline, CDR1 is GTSNPN and CDR2 SVGIG (reference sequence).

The gene calls are TRBV20-1 and TRBJ1-2; weak D call: TRBD1 (5 bases). CDR3 size: 10 residues. V was pared by 8 bases and J by 6 bases, with 10 bases between. Germline CDR1 DFQATT, CDR2 SNEGSKA (reference sequence). DNA for the CDR3: TGCAGTACGACGACAGATGGCTACACCTTC. Its translation: CSTTTDGYTF.

This chain links TRBV10-3 with TRBJ2-5; 12 nucleotides agree with TRBD2. Germline V gene data show CDR1 as ENHRY and CDR2 as SYGVKD. Trimming took 9 bases from V and 1 from J; bases not matched to a gene: 3. This CDR3 has 14 residues. The CDR3 nucleotides read TGTGCCATAGGACTAGCGGGGACCCAAGAGACCCAGTACTTC. Encoded protein: CAIGLAGTQETQYF.

This clone was seen a few times. The chain is built from TRBV18 and TRBJ2-1; 9 positions agree with TRBD2. There are 13 residues in the CDR3. Germline assignment: CDR1 KGHSH and CDR2 LQKENI. The junction had 0 bases not matched to a gene; V was cut back by 1 base and J by 8 bases. The CDR3 is CASSPRLADEQFF. In nucleotides, the CDR3 is TGTGCCAGCTCACCACGACTAGCGGATGAGCAGTTCTTC. The variable domain in full, completed from reference TRBV18 and TRBJ2-1, reads NAGVMQNPRHLVRRRGQEARLRCSPMKGHSHVYWYRQLPEEGLKFMVYLQKENIIDESGMPKERFSAEFPKEGPSILRIQQVVRGDSAAYFCASSPRLADEQFFGPGTRLTVL.